Presented here are 25 T cell receptor beta chains from one specimen sequenced in a study of blood T cell repertoires in COVID-19. The repertoire was sequenced with immunoSEQ multiplex PCR; TCRdb's copy has only in-frame clones and lacks some. The profile covers under 400,000 clones, with around 87% appearing a single time and about 7% taken by the ten largest. Source material: peripheral blood. Receptors were obtained from a young man with active or convalescent COVID-19.

The chain joins TRBV27 to TRBJ2-3; TRBD1 matches 7 bases. The CDR3 is made up of 16 amino acids. Per germline, CDR1 MNHEY and CDR2 SMNVEV (reference sequence). V gave up 5 bases and J gave up 1 base; unmatched junction bases: 9. This CDR3 is CASSTRPGGGTDTQYF. The CDR3 DNA sequence: TGTGCCAGCAGTACCCGCCCAGGGGGAGGCACAGATACGCAGTATTTT.

The gene calls are TRBV7-9 and TRBJ1-1, with unresolved D. This CDR3 is 15 amino acids long. Germline V gives CDR1 SEHNR, CDR2 FQNEAQ (reference sequence). V shed 3 bases and J shed 2 bases, with 13 bases lying between them. CDR3 sequence (DNA): TGTGCCAGCAGCTTTAACGACCTGGGCAACACTGAAGCTTTCTTT. Translated, it gives CASSFNDLGNTEAFF.

The chain has TRBV7-5 and TRBJ2-1; TRBD2, the table's D call, lacks a check against the DNA. TRBV7-5 represents a pseudogene. The CDR3 is 16 amino acids. DNA for the CDR3: TGTGCCAGAAGCTCACTAGCGAACCACTACTACAATGAGCAGTTCTTC. Encoded protein: CARSSLANHYYNEQFF.

This chain's CDR3 is CASSLTGVLSPLHF. In DNA form, the CDR3 reads TGTGCCAGCAGCTTGACAGGAGTCCTATCACCCCTCCACTTT. This chain joins TRBV5-6 and TRBJ1-6; tentative D call: TRBD1 (5 bases). Germline V gene data show CDR1 as SGHDT and CDR2 as YYEEEE. This CDR3 region has 14 residues. V was shortened by 1 base and J by 10 bases, with 12 bases between the two germline ends. The complete variable domain, with remaining parts taken from reference TRBV5-6 and TRBJ1-6, reads DAGVTQSPTHLIKTRGQQVTLRCSPKSGHDTVSWYQQALGQGPQFIFQYYEEEERQRGNFPDRFSGHQFPNYSSELNVNALLLGDSALYLCASSLTGVLSPLHFGNGTRLTVT.

The chain is built from TRBV30 and TRBJ2-7, with TRBD2 identical over 7 bases. Trimming at V came to 1 base and at J to 5 bases, leaving 5 bases not matched to a gene. CDR3 length: 13 amino acids. Germline lookup yields CDR1 GTSNPN and CDR2 SVGIG (reference sequence). The CDR3 nucleotides are TGTGCCTGGAGTGCCAGCGGGAATCACGAGCAGTACTTC. It translates to CAWSASGNHEQYF.

The chain links TRBV9 to TRBJ1-5; D is unresolved. The V and J ends lost 4 bases and 6 bases respectively, with 14 bases between them. The CDR3 is 14 residues long. Looked up from germline, CDR1 is SGDLS and CDR2 is YYNGEE. The CDR3 reads CASSPTRVGQPQHF. The CDR3, as DNA: TGTGCCAGCAGCCCGACCCGGGTTGGTCAGCCCCAGCATTTT. Full variable domain (remainder filled in from reference TRBV9 and TRBJ1-5): DSGVTQTPKHLITATGQRVTLRCSPRSGDLSVYWYQQSLDQGLQFLIQYYNGEERAKGNILERFSAQQFPDLHSELNLSSLELGDSALYFCASSPTRVGQPQHFGDGTRLSIL.

The genes are TRBV3-1 (or the pseudogene TRBV3-2) and TRBJ1-5; 11 bases match TRBD1. V lost 4 bases, J lost 6 bases, and 8 bases stayed unmatched. Germline CDR1 reads LGHDT; CDR2 reads YNNKEL (reference sequence). CDR3 length: 16 residues. The DNA of the CDR3 is TGTGCCAGCAGCCGGAAGGGACAGGGGGGCGGTCAGCCCCAGCATTTT. This codes for CASSRKGQGGGQPQHF.

The chain recombines TRBV15 with TRBJ1-5; a possible D gene is TRBD1 (5 bases). The V end lost 2 bases, the J end lost 3 bases, and 8 bases lay between the germline ends. The CDR3 sequence is 14 residues long. Germline CDR1 LNHNV, CDR2 YYDKDF (reference sequence). CDR3 amino acids: CATSRQGYNQPQHF. The CDR3, as DNA: TGTGCCACCAGCAGACAGGGATACAATCAGCCCCAGCATTTT. Drawing the rest from reference TRBV15 and TRBJ1-5, the complete variable domain is DAMVIQNPRYQVTQFGKPVTLSCSQTLNHNVMYWYQQKSSQAPKLLFHYYDKDFNNEADTPDNFQSRRPNTSFCFLDIRSPGLGDTAMYLCATSRQGYNQPQHFGDGTRLSIL.

As concerns this clone: The sample contains more than one DNA sequence encoding this CDR3. J is TRBJ1-1 and V is TRBV28; no definite D call. The V end lost 5 bases, the J end lost 4 bases, and 5 bases lay between the germline ends. Germline V lookup: CDR1 MDHEN, CDR2 SYDVKM. The CDR3 contains 11 residues. CDR3 nucleotides: TGTGCCAGCAGTCGGGGCACTGAAGCTTTCTTT. Protein product: CASSRGTEAFF. The variable domain in full, with the rest retrieved from reference TRBV28 and TRBJ1-1, is DVKVTQSSRYLVKRTGEKVFLECVQDMDHENMFWYRQDPGLGLRLIYFSYDVKMKEKGDIPEGYSVSREKKERFSLILESASTNQTSMYLCASSRGTEAFFGQGTRLTVV.

The chain recombines TRBV7-3 with TRBJ2-1; 9 bases are a match to TRBD1. The V gene end was trimmed by 2 bases and the J gene end by 0 bases; junction bases not matched to a gene: 8. Germline V gene data show CDR1 as SGHTA and CDR2 as FQGTGA. This CDR3 has 18 amino acids. The CDR3 coding sequence is TGTGCCAGCAGCTTAGGGGACAGGGCTACCCCCTCCTACAATGAGCAGTTCTTC. Translation gives CASSLGDRATPSYNEQFF.

The V gene is TRBV7-8, the J gene TRBJ2-7; 8 bases are shared with TRBD1. The V gene end was trimmed by 4 bases and the J gene end by 4 bases; junction bases not matched to a gene: 3. Germline V gene sequence: CDR1 SGHVS, CDR2 FQNEAQ. This CDR3 comprises 13 residues. The CDR3 loop is CASSYRGSYEQYF. The CDR3 nucleotides read TGTGCCAGCAGCTACAGGGGGAGTTACGAGCAGTACTTC. Looking up the rest from reference TRBV7-8 and TRBJ2-7 gives the full variable domain: GAGVSQSPRYKVAKRGQDVALRCDPISGHVSLFWYQQALGQGPEFLTYFQNEAQLDKSGLPSDRFFAERPEGSVSTLKIQRTQQEDSAVYLCASSYRGSYEQYFGPGTRLTVT.

CDR3: CASSVSYDTQYF. The CDR3 DNA reads TGTGCCAGCAGCGTTAGCTACGATACGCAGTATTTT. The gene calls are TRBV9 and TRBJ2-3; D gene ambiguous. The V gene's germline CDR1 is SGDLS and CDR2 YYNGEE. This CDR3 has 12 residues. V dropped 2 bases and J dropped 6 bases, with 7 bases sitting between them.

As DNA, the CDR3 is TGCGCCAGCAGCTCCACAATACATATACAGGTGGCTTCCCCAGATACGCAGTATTTT. Translating it yields CASSSTIHIQVASPDTQYF. The genes are TRBV5-1 and TRBJ2-3; the D gene is possibly TRBD1 (5 bases). Trimming took off 3 bases at V and 4 bases at J, with 27 bases between the two ends. The CDR3 covers 19 residues. Germline CDR1 reads SGHRS; CDR2 reads YFSETQ.

This chain joins TRBV6-6 and TRBJ2-7; 7 bases agree with TRBD1. V dropped 6 bases and J dropped 4; count of bases not matched to a gene: 12. The CDR3 has 15 residues. The germline CDR1 and CDR2 sequences are MNHNY and SVGAGI (reference sequence). As DNA, the CDR3 is TGTGCCAGCAGAGACAAGGCAGGGGGTCGTTACGAGCAGTACTTC. It is translated as CASRDKAGGRYEQYF.

This clone was detected once. This sequence joins TRBV3-1 (or the pseudogene TRBV3-2) and TRBJ1-2, with TRBD1 matching 8 bases. The germline V gene encodes CDR1 LGHDT and CDR2 YNNKEL (reference sequence). This CDR3 is built from 15 residues. The V gene end was trimmed by 1 base and the J gene end by 2 bases; junction bases not matched to a gene: 3. The DNA for the CDR3 is TGTGCCAGCAGCCAAGGGACAGGGAACAACTATGGCTACACCTTC. Protein product: CASSQGTGNNYGYTF.

The rearrangement uses TRBV3-1 (or the pseudogene TRBV3-2) and TRBJ1-2; D perhaps matches TRBD1 (6 bases). Trimming pared 4 bases from V and 7 bases from J, leaving 10 bases between. The CDR3 is 12 residues long. Germline V gene data show CDR1 as LGHDT and CDR2 as YNNKEL (reference sequence). The CDR3 spells CASSRQGSGYTF. The DNA for the CDR3 is TGTGCCAGCAGCCGGCAGGGGAGTGGCTACACCTTC.

The chain's CDR3 is CASSLWTGYNQPQHF. The CDR3 coding sequence is TGTGCCAGCAGCTTATGGACAGGTTACAATCAGCCCCAGCATTTT. This chain connects TRBV7-2 to TRBJ1-5, with TRBD1 matching 7 bases. Germline CDR1 and CDR2: SGHTA and FQGNSA. The trim removed 2 bases at V and 3 bases at J, leaving 4 bases unmatched. This CDR3 is built from 15 residues.

This chain connects TRBV6-5 to TRBJ1-2; D is perhaps TRBD1 (6 bases). Trimming left V 6 bases short and J 7 bases short, with 12 bases between. Germline loops: CDR1 MNHEY, CDR2 SVGAGI. The CDR3 length is 12 residues. The CDR3 region has the DNA TGTGCCAGCAGCCCAAACAGGGTTGGCTACACCTTC. Its translation is CASSPNRVGYTF.

The chain has TRBV6-5 and TRBJ1-1; possibly TRBD1 for D (5 bases). The germline V gene encodes CDR1 MNHEY and CDR2 SVGAGI. This CDR3 spans 14 amino acids. V was pared by 4 bases and J by 4 bases, with 13 bases between. CDR3 sequence: CASSSPRQRTEAFF. The DNA of the CDR3 is TGTGCCAGCAGTTCCCCCCGACAGCGCACTGAAGCTTTCTTT.

This clone has a single count. The rearrangement links TRBV20-1 to TRBJ1-1; D is unresolved. Germline assignment: CDR1 DFQATT and CDR2 SNEGSKA (reference sequence). This CDR3 spans 13 amino acids. V was cut by 3 bases and J by 2 bases, with 10 bases left in between. The CDR3 loop reads CSASYTINTEAFF. As DNA, the CDR3 is TGCAGTGCTAGTTACACGATTAACACTGAAGCTTTCTTT.

This sequence joins TRBV18 and TRBJ2-1, with 7 bases matching TRBD1. The CDR3 runs to 15 residues. The V gene's germline CDR1 is KGHSH and CDR2 LQKENI. With 6 bases clipped from V and 7 bases from J, the junction kept 12 bases outside the gene matches. The CDR3 protein is CASSYGTAFFNEQFF. The CDR3 DNA sequence: TGTGCCAGCTCCTACGGGACAGCATTCTTTAATGAGCAGTTCTTC.

The V gene is TRBV19, the J gene TRBJ1-1; 7 bases line up with TRBD1. Per germline, CDR1 LNHDA and CDR2 SQIVND (reference sequence). J lost 5 bases, V lost 3 bases, and 9 bases had no gene match. This CDR3 has 15 residues. In DNA form, the CDR3 reads TGTGCCAGTAGTATCGGGGGCAGGGGGAAGACTGAAGCTTTCTTT. It is translated as CASSIGGRGKTEAFF. Combining the CDR3 with reference TRBV19 and TRBJ1-1 gives the whole variable domain DGGITQSPKYLFRKEGQNVTLSCEQNLNHDAMYWYRQDPGQGLRLIYYSQIVNDFQKGDIAEGYSVSREKKESFPLTVTSAQKNPTAFYLCASSIGGRGKTEAFFGQGTRLTVV.

V and J are TRBV7-2 and TRBJ1-5, with D hard to call. The CDR3 totals 13 residues. Germline values: CDR1 SGHTA, CDR2 FQGNSA. V lost 5 bases, J lost 1 base, and 6 bases lay in between. The CDR3, as DNA: TGTGCCAGCAGCCCTAGGAGCAATCAGCCCCAGCATTTT. Its translation is CASSPRSNQPQHF. The variable domain in full, completed from reference TRBV7-2 and TRBJ1-5, reads GAGVSQSPSNKVTEKGKDVELRCDPISGHTALYWYRQSLGQGLEFLIYFQGNSAPDKSGLPSDRFSAERTGGSVSTLTIQRTQQEDSAVYLCASSPRSNQPQHFGDGTRLSIL.

The chain couples TRBV25-1 to TRBJ1-3, with D possibly being TRBD1 (6 bases). V was clipped by 1 base and J by 3 bases, with 10 bases between them. The CDR3 has 15 residues. Germline V gene sequence: CDR1 MGHDK, CDR2 SYGVNS. CDR3 nucleotide sequence: TGTGCCAGCAGTGAATCGCAGGGGAATGGAAACACCATATATTTT. Its protein product is CASSESQGNGNTIYF.

The chain has TRBV5-1 and TRBJ2-3, with 9 positions matching TRBD2. V trimming: 1 base; J trimming: 5 bases; junction bases outside the gene matches: 11. Germline values: CDR1 SGHRS, CDR2 YFSETQ. This CDR3 is built from 17 residues. The CDR3 reads CASSLRSSSGVVDTQYF. In DNA form, the CDR3 reads TGCGCCAGCAGCTTGAGATCGTCTAGCGGGGTGGTAGATACGCAGTATTTT.